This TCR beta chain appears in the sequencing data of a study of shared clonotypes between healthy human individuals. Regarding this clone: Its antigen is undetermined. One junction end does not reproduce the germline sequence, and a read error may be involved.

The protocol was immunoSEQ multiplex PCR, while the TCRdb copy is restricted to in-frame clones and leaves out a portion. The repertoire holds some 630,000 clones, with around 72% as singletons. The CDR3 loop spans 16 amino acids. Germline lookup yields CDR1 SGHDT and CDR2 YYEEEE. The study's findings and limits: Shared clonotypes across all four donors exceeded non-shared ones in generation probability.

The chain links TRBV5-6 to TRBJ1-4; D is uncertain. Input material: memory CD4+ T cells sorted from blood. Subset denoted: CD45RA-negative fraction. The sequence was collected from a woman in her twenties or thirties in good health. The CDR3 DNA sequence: TGTGCCAGCAGCTTCAAGAGATCTACAACTAGTGAAAAACTGTTTTTT. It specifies CASSFKRSTTSEKLFF.